This T cell receptor beta chain came from a study of glioma-infiltrating T cells after dendritic cell vaccination. Findings and limits, study-wide: Longer survival after dendritic cell vaccination followed higher pretreatment TIL content.

Concerning this clone: The antigen is undetermined.

All glioblastoma patients lacked an isocitrate dehydrogenase mutation. Only in-frame clones appear in the TCRdb table, and some are missing; sequencing was by immunoSEQ multiplex PCR. The sample yields about 38,000 clones, approximately 80% seen once. The CDR3 covers 15 residues. J gave up 7 bases and V 4 bases, and 6 bases lay outside the gene matches. The germline gives CDR1 LGHNA, CDR2 YSLEER. This receptor was obtained from a human donor with glioblastoma. The chain carries TRBV4-3 and TRBJ2-1, with 11 nucleotides matching TRBD2. The input for sequencing was blood, taken before dendritic cell vaccination. The CDR3 reads CASSPRLAGGNEQFF. The CDR3 nucleotides read TGCGCCAGCAGCCCTCGTCTAGCGGGGGGTAATGAGCAGTTCTTC.